Below, 3 T cell receptor beta chains from the same sample are listed, as sequenced in a study of tissue T cells after allogeneic stem cell transplantation. Profiling relied on immunoSEQ multiplex PCR, and the TCRdb table lists in-frame clones only, not all of them. The table has under 50,000 clones, just under 95% seen once. Sequenced here: blood, sampled before transplantation. These receptors originate from a woman aged 40-69 years who later had graft-versus-host disease after an allogeneic stem cell transplant.

The chain links TRBV6-4 to TRBJ2-1; maybe TRBD1 (5 bases). The CDR3 contains 16 residues. Trimming removed 7 bases at V and 3 bases at J, with 19 bases between. Germline CDR1 MRHNA, CDR2 SNTAGT. The CDR3 sequence is CASTKTATRFYNEQFF. DNA of the CDR3: TGTGCCAGCACCAAGACAGCCACAAGATTCTACAATGAGCAGTTCTTC.

The rearrangement links TRBV7-9 to TRBJ2-2; D might be TRBD1 (5 bases). The CDR3 is made up of 15 amino acids. Germline CDR1 is SEHNR and CDR2 is FQNEAQ (reference sequence). V was shortened by 4 bases and J by 3 bases, with 12 bases between the two germline ends. CDR3 amino acids: CASSSRVSYTGELFF. DNA for the CDR3: TGTGCCAGCAGCTCCAGGGTATCCTACACCGGGGAGCTGTTTTTT.

The gene calls are TRBV2 and TRBJ2-1, with 10 bases aligning to TRBD1. The germline gives CDR1 SNHLY, CDR2 FYNNEI. This CDR3 has 15 amino acids. The J segment lost 7 bases and the V segment lost 7 bases, leaving 10 bases of the junction unmatched. Written as DNA, the CDR3 is TGTGCCAGCAAAGGTCGACAGGGGGCCTCGAATGAGCAGTTCTTC. Its protein is CASKGRQGASNEQFF.